This T cell receptor beta chain stems from a study of technical replicates of blood from a handful of donors. This clone showed up just once. The CDR3 runs to 14 residues. Germline CDR1 and CDR2: LGHNA and YNFKEQ. The V gene lost 5 bases and the J gene lost 5 bases, with 15 bases spanning the gap. Libraries were prepared by immunoSEQ multiplex PCR; TCRdb keeps only in-frame clonotypes and omits some of them. The sample yields 84,000 or so clones, 93% seen once. J is TRBJ1-1 and V is TRBV4-2; TRBD1 might be the D (5 bases). This TCR came from a human donor in good health. Specimen: T cells isolated from PBMCs. The CDR3 is CASSTRGGGTEAFF. As DNA, the CDR3 is TGTGCCAGCAGCACCCGGGGGGGTGGTACTGAAGCTTTCTTT.